A single sample is the source of the 25 T cell receptor beta chains below, sequenced in a study of blood T cell repertoires in COVID-19. The table came from immunoSEQ multiplex PCR; TCRdb's copy has only in-frame clones and leaves some out. This table holds 200,000 to 250,000 clones, 86% found once. Sequencing used peripheral blood. All receptors come from a woman of 80 years or more with COVID-19, enrolled during active disease.

On this clone itself: A junction boundary mismatches the germline segment, possibly from a read error. The chain combines TRBV6-5 with TRBJ1-1; D gene unclear. Germline CDR1 is MNHEY and CDR2 is SVGAGI. This CDR3 has 15 residues. For the CDR3, the DNA is TGTGTCAGCAAGACGACCAAAACTGGTCCACGCGGAGCTTTCTTT. It codes for CVSKTTKTGPRGAFF.

CDR3 sequence reads: CASSQETGQPQHF. DNA of the CDR3: TGCGCCAGCAGCCAAGAAACGGGTCAGCCCCAGCATTTT. The rearrangement uses TRBV4-1 and TRBJ1-5; no clear D gene. Germline-derived CDR1 and CDR2 are MGHRA and YSYEKL. The V end lost 0 bases, the J end lost 6 bases, and 6 bases lay between the germline ends. The CDR3 has 13 amino acids.

The chain recombines TRBV18 with TRBJ1-2, with 9 bases fitting TRBD1. The CDR3 has 14 residues. V gave up 6 bases and J gave up 4 bases; unmatched junction bases: 6. Germline CDR1 KGHSH, CDR2 LQKENI. The CDR3 spells CASSRGQGSYGYTF. The CDR3 bases are TGTGCCAGCTCTCGTGGACAGGGGTCCTATGGCTACACCTTC.

This chain uses TRBV28 with TRBJ2-1; D might be TRBD1 (6 bases). The CDR3 loop spans 15 amino acids. V was cut by 7 bases and J by 0 bases, with 13 bases left in between. Per the germline V gene, CDR1 is MDHEN and CDR2 is SYDVKM. The CDR3 region has the DNA TGTGCCAGCACCCCGGTGGACAGCTCCTACAATGAGCAGTTCTTC. It translates to CASTPVDSSYNEQFF.

The chain recombines TRBV5-1 with TRBJ2-3; D might be TRBD2 (6 bases). The germline V gene encodes CDR1 SGHRS and CDR2 YFSETQ. Between the trimmed V and J ends, which lost 5 bases and 2 bases, there was a span of 15 bases. CDR3 length: 15 residues. In nucleotides, the CDR3 is TGCGCCAGCAGGCGTTTTGGGGGGAACACAGATACGCAGTATTTT. Its protein is CASRRFGGNTDTQYF.

This sequence joins TRBV5-1 and TRBJ1-4; D not resolved. V shed 1 base and J shed 8 bases, with 12 bases lying between them. The CDR3 is 14 residues long. From germline, CDR1 is SGHRS and CDR2 YFSETQ. This CDR3 reads CASSLMTLREKLFF. In nucleotides, the CDR3 is TGCGCCAGCAGCTTGATGACCCTGCGGGAAAAACTGTTTTTT.

The V gene is TRBV28, the J gene TRBJ1-6, with D possibly matching TRBD1 (5 bases). There are 13 residues in the CDR3. V was trimmed by 2 bases and J by 8 bases, leaving 7 bases between them. Germline V gives CDR1 MDHEN, CDR2 SYDVKM. In DNA, the CDR3 is TGTGCCAGCAGTTTAATCAGGGATTCACCCCTCCACTTT. Translated, it gives CASSLIRDSPLHF.

The J gene is TRBJ2-2, the V gene TRBV7-9; perhaps TRBD2 as D (6 bases). The V gene lost 5 bases and the J gene lost 5 bases, with 15 bases spanning the gap. Germline-derived CDR1 and CDR2 are SEHNR and FQNEAQ (reference sequence). The CDR3 is made up of 15 amino acids. CDR3 sequence: CASSAPRAGTGELFF. The CDR3 nucleotides are TGTGCCAGCAGCGCCCCCCGGGCGGGGACCGGGGAGCTGTTTTTT.

V gene TRBV2 combines with J gene TRBJ1-2; D possibly corresponds to TRBD1 (6 bases). Per the germline V gene, CDR1 is SNHLY and CDR2 is FYNNEI. The CDR3 runs to 15 residues. Trimming cost V 3 bases and J 3 bases, with 14 bases left between them. CDR3 region: CASSEGGAQDYGYTF. The DNA of the CDR3 is TGTGCCAGCAGTGAGGGGGGGGCGCAAGACTATGGCTACACCTTC. The variable domain in full, with the rest retrieved from reference TRBV2 and TRBJ1-2, is EPEVTQTPSHQVTQMGQEVILRCVPISNHLYFYWYRQILGQKVEFLVSFYNNEISEKSEIFDDQFSVERPDGSNFTLKIRSTKLEDSAMYFCASSEGGAQDYGYTFGSGTRLTVV.

Turning to this clone: The junction departs from germline at one end; a sequencing error may be responsible. The J gene is TRBJ2-5, the V gene TRBV7-9; TRBD2 might be the D (5 bases). The CDR3 totals 15 residues. Germline V gives CDR1 SEHNR, CDR2 FQNEAQ (reference sequence). The CDR3 loop is CASSLAAGIQEAQYF. As DNA, the CDR3 is TGTGCCAGCAGCTTAGCTGCCGGGATCCAAGAGGCCCAGTACTTC.

For the CDR3, the DNA is TGCGCCAGCAGCTCGCGGGGGGCAGGTACCGGGGAGCTGTTTTTT. Protein product: CASSSRGAGTGELFF. The rearrangement uses TRBV5-1 and TRBJ2-2, with 8 nucleotides matching TRBD2. The CDR3 totals 15 residues. Germline CDR1 reads SGHRS; CDR2 reads YFSETQ. Germline trimming cut 3 bases from V and 5 bases from J; bases unmatched to any gene: 6. Supplemented by reference TRBV5-1 and TRBJ2-2, the full variable domain reads KAGVTQTPRYLIKTRGQQVTLSCSPISGHRSVSWYQQTPGQGLQFLFEYFSETQRNKGNFPGRFSGRQFSNSRSEMNVSTLELGDSALYLCASSSRGAGTGELFFGEGSRLTVL.

The genes are TRBV6-6 and TRBJ1-5; D perhaps matches TRBD1 (6 bases). The CDR3 runs to 14 residues. Trimming took off 5 bases at V and 2 bases at J, with 10 bases between the two ends. CDR1 is MNHNY, CDR2 SVGAGI, per germline (reference sequence). CDR3 sequence (DNA): TGTGCCAGCAGTACAGGGTCCCGCAATCAGCCCCAGCATTTT. Amino acids: CASSTGSRNQPQHF.

This clone was seen only once. The junction and the germline gene differ at one end; a read error may be behind it. The chain links TRBV7-9 to TRBJ1-4; TRBD1 matches at 8 bases. The length of the CDR3 is 11 residues. Looked up from germline, CDR1 is SEHNR and CDR2 is FQNEAQ (reference sequence). The CDR3 coding sequence is TGTGCCAGCAGCTTATACTTGGACAGGGCTTTT. Its protein product is CASSLYLDRAF.

Details on this clone: One end of the junction fails to match germline, which may point to a read error. Other nucleotide sequences in the sample specify the same CDR3. The gene calls are TRBV18 and TRBJ1-1; D not resolved. CDR3 length equals 14 residues. Germline loops: CDR1 KGHSH, CDR2 LQKENI. CDR3 in DNA: TGTGCCAGCTCCCCACCGCCGGGGAACACTGAAGCTTTCTTT. Translating gives CASSPPPGNTEAFF.

The chain carries TRBV28 and TRBJ1-1; TRBD1 matches 7 bases. V was pared by 5 bases and J by 1 base, with 10 bases of the junction left unmatched. CDR3 length equals 16 residues. Per the germline V gene, CDR1 is MDHEN and CDR2 is SYDVKM. DNA of the CDR3: TGTGCCAGCAGTCCCCTCGGACAGGCCGAGAACACTGAAGCTTTCTTT. Its protein product is CASSPLGQAENTEAFF.

This sequence joins TRBV5-5 and TRBJ2-4; possibly TRBD1 for D (7 bases). The V gene's germline CDR1 is SGHKS and CDR2 YYEKEE (reference sequence). The CDR3 runs to 16 residues. Trimming pared 0 bases from V and 7 bases from J, leaving 17 bases between. CDR3 in amino acids: CASSLAPGGGINIQYF. The CDR3 nucleotides read TGTGCCAGCAGCTTGGCCCCAGGGGGAGGAATCAACATTCAGTACTTC.

The rearrangement uses TRBV6-1 and TRBJ2-1; TRBD2 aligns across 7 bases. Germline lookup yields CDR1 MNHNS and CDR2 SASEGT. The CDR3 sequence is 16 residues long. The J segment lost 5 bases and the V segment lost 3 bases, leaving 10 bases of the junction unmatched. Here the CDR3 reads CASSDIGRGNNNEQFF. In DNA, the CDR3 is TGTGCCAGCAGTGATATCGGGCGGGGGAATAACAATGAGCAGTTCTTC.

This clone was recorded once. The V call is TRBV7-2, the J call TRBJ2-1; 9 bases map to TRBD2. Germline CDR1 and CDR2: SGHTA and FQGNSA. The CDR3 consists of 18 residues. V lost 1 base and J lost 5; bases outside the gene matches: 12. CDR3 sequence reads: CASSLVGTSGGLDNEQFF. CDR3 sequence (DNA): TGTGCCAGCAGCTTAGTTGGGACAAGCGGGGGGCTTGACAATGAGCAGTTCTTC. The full variable domain, completed using reference TRBV7-2 and TRBJ2-1, is GAGVSQSPSNKVTEKGKDVELRCDPISGHTALYWYRQSLGQGLEFLIYFQGNSAPDKSGLPSDRFSAERTGGSVSTLTIQRTQQEDSAVYLCASSLVGTSGGLDNEQFFGPGTRLTVL.

The chain employs TRBV7-6 and TRBJ2-7, with TRBD1 matching over 11 bases. CDR1 is SGHVS, CDR2 FNYEAQ, per germline. There are 13 residues in the CDR3. V dropped 5 bases and J dropped 6; count of bases not matched to a gene: 3. The CDR3: CASSAGTGGEQYV. CDR3 nucleotide sequence: TGTGCCAGCAGCGCGGGGACAGGGGGCGAGCAGTACGTC.

The rearrangement joins TRBV7-2 to TRBJ2-1; 8 positions match TRBD2. The CDR3 totals 16 residues. Losses at the gene ends were 6 bases for V and 0 bases for J; bases not matched to a gene: 7. Germline assignment: CDR1 SGHTA and CDR2 FQGNSA. This CDR3 reads CASSLLGGDSYNEQFF. The CDR3 DNA sequence: TGTGCCAGCAGTCTCCTCGGGGGGGACTCCTACAATGAGCAGTTCTTC.

This CDR3 reads CASRESGGEQFF. CDR3 nucleotide sequence: TGTGCCAGCAGGGAATCCGGAGGTGAGCAGTTCTTC. V gene TRBV28 combines with J gene TRBJ2-1; maybe TRBD2 (5 bases). The CDR3 sequence is 12 residues long. Germline lookup yields CDR1 MDHEN and CDR2 SYDVKM. V was trimmed by 6 bases and J by 9 bases, leaving 12 bases between them.

CDR3 nucleotide sequence: TGTGCCAGCAGTGAAGAATTCCTGGGACAGGGAGGGTTTAAGCCCCAGCATTTT. Translation: CASSEEFLGQGGFKPQHF. The chain combines TRBV6-1 with TRBJ1-5; 9 nucleotides agree with TRBD1. CDR1 and CDR2 (germline): MNHNS, SASEGT. The junction had 15 bases not matched to a gene; V was cut back by 1 base and J by 8 bases. CDR3 length: 18 residues.

V is TRBV15 and J is TRBJ1-2; the D is unclear. V lost 0 bases and J 4 bases, leaving 9 bases between the germline ends. The CDR3 totals 14 residues. Germline values: CDR1 LNHNV, CDR2 YYDKDF (reference sequence). The CDR3 here is CATSRDLTLYGYTF. CDR3 nucleotide sequence: TGTGCCACCAGCAGAGATCTGACTCTCTATGGCTACACCTTC. The entire variable domain, with the rest obtained from reference TRBV15 and TRBJ1-2, is as follows: DAMVIQNPRYQVTQFGKPVTLSCSQTLNHNVMYWYQQKSSQAPKLLFHYYDKDFNNEADTPDNFQSRRPNTSFCFLDIRSPGLGDTAMYLCATSRDLTLYGYTFGSGTRLTVV.

The rearrangement joins TRBV25-1 to TRBJ1-6; D might be TRBD1 (5 bases). Germline-derived CDR1 and CDR2 are MGHDK and SYGVNS. V lost 6 bases and J lost 7, with 10 bases in between. CDR3 size: 13 residues. CDR3 DNA: TGTGCCAGCAGACAGGCCACAAATTCACCCCTCCACTTT. Residues: CASRQATNSPLHF. The full variable domain, with the rest looked up from reference TRBV25-1 and TRBJ1-6, is EADIYQTPRYLVIGTGKKITLECSQTMGHDKMYWYQQDPGMELHLIHYSYGVNSTEKGDLSSESTVSRIRTEHFPLTLESARPSHTSQYLCASRQATNSPLHFGNGTRLTVT.

This chain connects TRBV6-5 to TRBJ2-1; the D gene is possibly TRBD2 (6 bases). The CDR3 has 14 residues. Trimming took off 5 bases at V and 3 bases at J, with 11 bases between the two ends. The V gene's germline CDR1 is MNHEY and CDR2 SVGAGI. The CDR3 nucleotides are TGTGCCAGCAGTAGGGGACTCGGCTACAATGAGCAGTTCTTC. Encoded protein: CASSRGLGYNEQFF.